The clone carrying this T cell receptor (beta chain) ranks as medium-sized (0.01 to 0.1%). TRB rearrangements were amplified by multiplex PCR with BIOMED2 TRB-A/B primers. TCRdb used MiXCR to reprocess the multiplex PCR reads, holding one entry per CDR3 protein. The sample consists of thousands of distinct CDR3 sequences, roughly 27% of them appearing once. This sample is drawn from a study of T and B cells in COVID-19 patients. There are 16 residues in the CDR3. V shed 0 bases, J shed 2 bases, and the junction held 3 bases outside the gene matches. In germline, CDR1 is LNHDA, CDR2 SQIVND (reference sequence). Each TRB amplification used about 250-550 ng of genomic DNA from blood.

Material for sequencing was blood. The origin of this receptor is a human donor with active COVID-19. The donor label of this sample is uncertain. The J gene is TRBJ2-3, the V gene TRBV19; 9 positions agree with TRBD2. CDR3 coding DNA: TGTGCCAGTAGTATAGAAGCTAGCGGGGCCACAGATACGCAGTATTTT. This sequence encodes CASSIEASGATDTQYF.